This T cell receptor beta chain was profiled in a study of glioma-infiltrating T cells after dendritic cell vaccination. For the study at large: Three intradermal dendritic cell vaccine injections were given every two weeks. Study-level points and caveats: Estimated pretreatment TIL content predicted outcome after dendritic cell vaccination.

To note about this clone: The antigen remains unidentified.

Assay used: immunoSEQ multiplex PCR; TCRdb lists only in-frame clones, some missing. The data show 75,000 to 100,000 clones, approximately 80% seen once. V lost 5 bases and J lost 0; bases outside the gene matches: 3. Germline values: CDR1 MNHEY, CDR2 SVGAGI. This CDR3 contains 14 residues. The specimen comprised blood, sampled before dendritic cell vaccination. This clonotype was obtained from a human donor with glioblastoma. The genes are TRBV6-5 and TRBJ2-7; 8 bases line up with TRBD2. CDR3 coding DNA: TGTGCCAGCAGTCCCGGGACTAGCTCCTACGAGCAGTACTTC. Translated: CASSPGTSSYEQYF.